This T cell receptor beta chain was captured in a study of blood T cell repertoires in COVID-19. This clone was picked up one time. As handled by the study authors: Estimates of nucleated cell counts were drawn from the amplification of reference gene primers. Sequenced by immunoSEQ multiplex PCR; TCRdb stores in-frame clones only, minus some. The D gene and trimming were derived from the DNA, and the V and J assignments and clone size from that table. Of approximately 270,000 clones in the sample, about nine tenths were seen once. V shed 4 bases and J shed 7 bases, with 8 bases lying between them. The CDR3 totals 12 residues. Germline CDR1 SQVTM, CDR2 ANQGSEA.

Sequencing was performed on peripheral blood. The sequence derives from a man in his fifties with acute or convalescent COVID-19. The chain combines TRBV29-1 with TRBJ1-6; D not certain. CDR3 region: CSVGSGNSPLHF. CDR3 sequence (DNA): TGCAGCGTTGGGTCCGGGAATTCACCCCTCCACTTT.